The rows below give T cell receptor beta chains drawn from one sample of a study of blood T cell repertoires in COVID-19. Repertoires were generated with immunoSEQ multiplex PCR, while TCRdb's copy carries only in-frame clones and drops some. The sample contains about 220,000 clones, about four fifths of which appear only once. The sequenced sample consisted of peripheral blood. These receptors were collected from a woman aged 55-70 years with acute or convalescent COVID-19. Both conserved end residues are part of each CDR3. Each record gives: clone size, V gene, J gene, D gene, CDR3 protein, CDR3 DNA. The D gene is left open where the match is weak. Not all rows give a size; the values are once, few, many and, for expanded clones, a class.

size: NA
V: TRBV28
J: TRBJ2-3
D: TRBD1
CDR3: CASSLPGQGVDTQYF
DNA: TGTGCCAGCAGCTTGCCGGGACAGGGTGTAGATACGCAGTATTTT

size: NA
V: TRBV14
J: TRBJ2-1
D: TRBD1
CDR3: CASSQDETQGGSYNEQFF
DNA: TGTGCCAGCAGCCAAGATGAAACACAGGGGGGCTCCTACAATGAGCAGTTCTTC

size: NA
V: TRBV28
J: TRBJ2-5
D: TRBD1
CDR3: CASDRGRGETQYF
DNA: TGTGCTAGCGACAGGGGGCGTGGGGAGACCCAGTACTTC

size: NA
V: TRBV19
J: TRBJ2-6
D: NA
CDR3: CASSTPARWAGANVLTF
DNA: TGTGCCAGCTCAACCCCAGCGCGGTGGGCTGGGGCCAACGTCCTGACTTTC

size: NA
V: TRBV4-2
J: TRBJ2-3
D: TRBD2
CDR3: CASSQASVAGGQMKDTQYF
DNA: TGTGCCAGCAGCCAAGCCTCCGTAGCGGGGGGGCAAATGAAAGATACGCAGTATTTT

size: NA
V: TRBV3-1/TRBV3-2
J: TRBJ1-2
D: NA
CDR3: CASSQGQVVGYTF
DNA: TGTGCCAGCAGCCAAGGACAGGTTGTGGGCTACACCTTC

size: NA
V: TRBV28
J: TRBJ1-5
D: NA
CDR3: CASSKPYSNQPQHF
DNA: TGTGCCAGCAGCAAGCCCTATAGCAATCAGCCCCAGCATTTT

size: NA
V: TRBV4-2
J: TRBJ2-7
D: NA
CDR3: CASSQDSGYYEQYF
DNA: TGTGCCAGCAGCCAAGATTCCGGGTATTACGAGCAGTACTTC

size: few
V: TRBV24-1
J: TRBJ2-3
D: NA
CDR3: CATSDRGGADTQYF
DNA: TGTGCCACCAGTGATAGGGGAGGAGCAGATACGCAGTATTTT

size: few
V: TRBV28
J: TRBJ1-2
D: NA
CDR3: CAASGVGKGYTF
DNA: TGTGCCGCTTCCGGGGTCGGTAAGGGCTACACCTTC

size: NA
V: TRBV20-1
J: TRBJ2-7
D: NA
CDR3: CSARALTEQYF
DNA: TGCAGTGCTAGAGCCCTTACAGAGCAGTACTTC

size: NA
V: TRBV5-4
J: TRBJ1-3
D: TRBD1
CDR3: CASSSRTGFHTIYF
DNA: TGTGCCAGCAGCTCCAGGACAGGGTTTCACACCATATATTTT

size: NA
V: TRBV21-1
J: TRBJ2-1
D: NA
CDR3: CASSVLPGTENNEQFF
DNA: TGTGCCAGCAGCGTACTACCCGGGACAGAGAACAATGAGCAGTTCTTC

size: NA
V: TRBV9
J: TRBJ1-3
D: NA
CDR3: CASSARGGNTIYF
DNA: TGTGCCAGCAGCGCCCGGGGGGGAAACACCATATATTTT

size: NA
V: TRBV2
J: TRBJ2-7
D: NA
CDR3: CASTTRPGDEQYF
DNA: TGTGCCAGCACCACACGGCCGGGGGACGAGCAGTACTTC

size: NA
V: TRBV18
J: TRBJ1-1
D: NA
CDR3: CASSPSQTGMMNTEAFF
DNA: TGTGCCAGCTCACCCTCTCAGACGGGAATGATGAACACTGAAGCTTTCTTT

size: few
V: TRBV20-1
J: TRBJ1-5
D: TRBD1
CDR3: CSASPGGVYSNQPQHF
DNA: TGCAGTGCTAGTCCAGGGGGAGTCTATAGCAATCAGCCCCAGCATTTT

size: NA
V: TRBV9
J: TRBJ1-1
D: NA
CDR3: CASSVQVGGTEAFF
DNA: TGTGCCAGCAGCGTCCAGGTCGGGGGCACTGAAGCTTTCTTT

size: once
V: TRBV6-5
J: TRBJ2-7
D: TRBD1
CDR3: CASSGTGDYEQYF
DNA: TGTGCCAGTTCCGGGACAGGGGACTACGAGCAGTACTTC

size: few
V: TRBV21-1
J: TRBJ1-1
D: NA
CDR3: CASSKKTGLLMNTEAFF
DNA: TGTGCCAGCAGCAAAAAAACAGGGCTTCTCATGAACACTGAAGCTTTCTTT

size: NA
V: TRBV6-5
J: TRBJ1-2
D: NA
CDR3: CASRGSYGYTF
DNA: TGTGCCAGCAGGGGGAGCTATGGCTACACCTTC

size: few
V: TRBV7-9
J: TRBJ1-3
D: NA
CDR3: CASSLGIQENTIYF
DNA: TGTGCCAGCAGCTTAGGAATCCAGGAAAACACCATATATTTT

size: once
V: TRBV19
J: TRBJ1-1
D: TRBD1
CDR3: CASSIAGQANTEAFF
DNA: TGTGCCAGTAGTATAGCCGGACAGGCGAACACTGAAGCTTTCTTT

size: NA
V: TRBV7-2
J: TRBJ1-1
D: TRBD1
CDR3: CASSRDTGAIAFF
DNA: TGTGCCAGCAGCCGCGATACAGGGGCGATTGCTTTCTTT

size: once
V: TRBV4-2
J: TRBJ2-6
D: NA
CDR3: CASSQDHRETSRVLTF
DNA: TGTGCCAGCAGCCAAGACCACCGGGAGACAAGTCGCGTCCTGACTTTC

size: NA
V: TRBV4-2
J: TRBJ2-5
D: TRBD2
CDR3: CASSQDPSGVGETQYF
DNA: TGTGCCAGCAGCCAAGATCCTAGCGGGGTTGGGGAGACCCAGTACTTC

size: NA
V: TRBV9
J: TRBJ1-4
D: NA
CDR3: CASSVGPGEGEKLFF
DNA: TGTGCCAGCAGCGTAGGGCCAGGGGAAGGCGAAAAACTGTTTTTT

size: NA
V: TRBV15
J: TRBJ2-1
D: TRBD1
CDR3: CATSRGRTGVYNEQFF
DNA: TGTGCCACCAGCAGAGGGCGGACAGGGGTCTACAATGAGCAGTTCTTC

size: NA
V: TRBV3-1/TRBV3-2
J: TRBJ2-7
D: TRBD1
CDR3: CASSFGTGDYEQYF
DNA: TGTGCCAGCAGCTTTGGGACAGGGGATTACGAGCAGTACTTC

size: NA
V: TRBV10-3
J: TRBJ1-2
D: TRBD1
CDR3: CAISELGQGDIKLGYTF
DNA: TGTGCCATCAGTGAGCTTGGACAGGGGGATATCAAGCTTGGCTACACCTTC

size: NA
V: TRBV15
J: TRBJ1-4
D: TRBD1
CDR3: CATSPRQGLNEKLFF
DNA: TGTGCCACCAGCCCCCGACAGGGCCTTAATGAAAAACTGTTTTTT

size: once
V: TRBV30
J: TRBJ2-1
D: NA
CDR3: CAWAQFPLNEQFF
DNA: TGTGCCTGGGCACAGTTTCCCCTCAATGAGCAGTTCTTC

size: NA
V: TRBV6-5
J: TRBJ1-1
D: NA
CDR3: CASKRESWNTEAFF
DNA: TGTGCCAGCAAAAGAGAGTCTTGGAACACTGAAGCTTTCTTT

size: NA
V: TRBV15
J: TRBJ1-2
D: NA
CDR3: CATSRDTEAYYGYTF
DNA: TGTGCCACCAGCAGAGATACCGAAGCTTACTATGGCTACACCTTC

size: NA
V: TRBV15
J: TRBJ1-4
D: TRBD1
CDR3: CATSDPGGASEKLFF
DNA: TGTGCCACCAGCGACCCAGGGGGCGCGAGTGAAAAACTGTTTTTT

size: NA
V: TRBV19
J: TRBJ1-1
D: NA
CDR3: CASSIGGPWTEAFF
DNA: TGTGCCAGTAGTATAGGGGGGCCGTGGACTGAAGCTTTCTTT

size: once
V: TRBV20-1
J: TRBJ2-1
D: NA
CDR3: CSASKPGHLYNEQFF
DNA: TGCAGTGCTAGTAAACCGGGACATCTCTACAATGAGCAGTTCTTC

size: NA
V: TRBV5-1
J: TRBJ2-5
D: TRBD2
CDR3: CASSLARGVGQETQYF
DNA: TGCGCCAGCAGCTTGGCCCGGGGGGTGGGCCAAGAGACCCAGTACTTC

size: NA
V: TRBV19
J: TRBJ1-5
D: TRBD1
CDR3: CASSPQGRNQPQHF
DNA: TGTGCCAGTAGTCCACAGGGGCGCAATCAGCCCCAGCATTTT

size: NA
V: TRBV7-6
J: TRBJ1-1
D: NA
CDR3: CASSRGGRRNTEAFF
DNA: TGTGCCAGCAGTCGCGGGGGGCGGAGGAACACTGAAGCTTTCTTT

size: NA
V: TRBV18
J: TRBJ1-1
D: NA
CDR3: CASSPPSKNTEAFF
DNA: TGTGCCAGCTCACCACCGTCCAAAAACACTGAAGCTTTCTTT

size: NA
V: TRBV5-1
J: TRBJ1-2
D: TRBD1
CDR3: CASRLDRGYGYTF
DNA: TGCGCCAGCAGACTTGACAGGGGCTATGGCTACACCTTC